The 19 T cell receptor beta chains below all came from one sample that was sequenced in a study of T-cell memory formation after mild COVID-19. One entry per CDR3 protein results from TCRdb running MiXCR on the 5' RACE reads. Among about 440,000 distinct CDR3 sequences listed, around 20% were seen once. The sequenced sample was PBMCs or a T cell subset sorted from them (not recorded which). The source of these receptors is an adult woman who had mild COVID-19 (a few samples of this study predate the infection). Cell type and time point are not known.

The chain couples TRBV20-1 to TRBJ2-3; TRBD1 matches at 8 bases. V lost 1 base, J lost 3 bases, and 6 bases stayed unmatched. The CDR3 loop spans 15 amino acids. Germline CDR1 is DFQATT and CDR2 is SNEGSKA (reference sequence). The CDR3 bases are TGCAGTGCTAGAGGGGCAGGGGGCTTGACAGATACGCAGTATTTT. Translating gives CSARGAGGLTDTQYF.

The CDR3 spells CASREGGESLHF. The CDR3 DNA sequence: TGTGCCAGCAGGGAAGGGGGGGAATCCCTCCACTTT. The chain combines TRBV12-3 or TRBV12-4 with TRBJ1-6; D perhaps matches TRBD1 (6 bases). CDR3 size: 12 residues. The ends were cut back, 6 bases at V and 14 bases at J, with 14 bases in the middle.

This clonotype was observed a few times. The chain recombines TRBV9 with TRBJ1-1, with TRBD1 matching over 8 bases. The CDR3 covers 16 residues. The trim removed 0 bases at V and 0 bases at J, leaving 4 bases unmatched. Germline lookup yields CDR1 SGDLS and CDR2 YYNGEE. The CDR3 protein is CASSVGTGTMNTEAFF. The DNA of the CDR3 is TGTGCCAGCAGCGTAGGGACAGGGACCATGAACACTGAAGCTTTCTTT.

Only one count was recorded for this clonotype. The V call is TRBV4-2, the J call TRBJ1-1; D might be TRBD1 (6 bases). Trimming cost V 5 bases and J 5 bases, with 15 bases left between them. This CDR3 spans 14 amino acids. CDR1 and CDR2 (germline): LGHNA, YNFKEQ. The CDR3 protein is CASSRGSVGTEAFF. CDR3 bases: TGTGCCAGCAGCAGGGGGAGCGTGGGTACTGAAGCTTTCTTT.

The V call is TRBV12-3 or TRBV12-4, the J call TRBJ2-1, with 8 bases that match TRBD1. This CDR3 region has 12 residues. Trimming at V came to 9 bases and at J to 7 bases, leaving 5 bases not matched to a gene. The CDR3 protein is CASNRGWNEQFF. DNA of the CDR3: TGTGCCAGTAACAGGGGGTGGAATGAGCAGTTCTTC.

This clonotype was counted at least ten times. This chain joins TRBV24-1 and TRBJ2-3, with TRBD1 matching 8 bases. The CDR3 loop spans 16 amino acids. J lost 4 bases, V lost 7 bases, and 12 bases had no gene match. CDR1 and CDR2 (germline): KGHDR, SFDVKD. CDR3 loop: CATSDGNRGSADTQYF. For the CDR3, the DNA is TGTGCCACCAGCGATGGGAACAGGGGGTCTGCAGATACGCAGTATTTT.

This chain connects TRBV5-1 to TRBJ2-2, with D perhaps TRBD1 (6 bases). The V gene lost 3 bases and the J gene lost 1 base, with 10 bases spanning the gap. The CDR3 has 15 residues. Germline lookup yields CDR1 SGHRS and CDR2 YFSETQ. For the CDR3, the DNA is TGCGCCAGCAGCTCACCCAGGGGGAACACCGGGGAGCTGTTTTTT. Its protein is CASSSPRGNTGELFF.

This clonotype was seen only once. The chain couples TRBV7-2 to TRBJ1-1; D unclear. The V gene's germline CDR1 is SGHTA and CDR2 FQGNSA. There are 13 residues in the CDR3. V was shortened by 5 bases and J by 11 bases, with 18 bases between the two germline ends. CDR3 sequence reads: CASSREIGGLAFF. CDR3 nucleotides: TGTGCCAGCAGCCGCGAGATTGGTGGGCTGGCTTTCTTT.

This clonotype was observed a handful of times. V gene TRBV7-2 combines with J gene TRBJ1-2; D gene uncertain. Germline V gene lookup returns CDR1 SGHTA and CDR2 FQGNSA. The V end was cut by 0 bases, the J end by 8 bases, with 16 bases between. This CDR3 is 15 amino acids long. The CDR3 sequence is CASSLAGAETWGYTF. CDR3 nucleotides: TGTGCCAGCAGCTTAGCGGGAGCTGAAACGTGGGGCTACACCTTC.

The rearrangement links TRBV4-2 to TRBJ2-1; D ambiguous. V lost 0 bases to trimming and J lost 9 bases, with 3 bases between them. The CDR3 extends over 11 amino acids. Germline V gene data show CDR1 as LGHNA and CDR2 as YNFKEQ. The CDR3 sequence: CASSQDGEQFF. CDR3 nucleotide sequence: TGTGCCAGCAGCCAAGATGGTGAGCAGTTCTTC.

This clonotype was counted a few times. This chain connects TRBV6-2 or TRBV6-3 to TRBJ2-7; 8 bases are a match to TRBD2. CDR3 length: 16 residues. The V segment lost 2 bases and the J segment 0 bases; nucleotides outside the gene matches: 6. Per germline, CDR1 MNHEY and CDR2 SVGEGT. CDR3 sequence: CASSYGGGRPSYEQYF. CDR3 DNA sequence: TGTGCCAGCAGTTACGGAGGCGGGAGGCCCTCCTACGAGCAGTACTTC.

This clonotype has a handful of counts. The chain is built from TRBV7-2 and TRBJ1-1; no definite D call. CDR1 and CDR2 from the germline V gene are SGHTA and FQGNSA. The CDR3 is made up of 11 amino acids. Between the trimmed V and J ends, which lost 3 bases and 10 bases, there was a span of 9 bases. The CDR3 DNA reads as TGTGCCAGCAGCTTGGTCCCTGGAGCTTTCTTT. Protein: CASSLVPGAFF.

The chain is built from TRBV6-2 or TRBV6-3 and TRBJ2-1, with 12 positions matching TRBD2. The CDR3 has 15 residues. In germline, CDR1 is MNHEY, CDR2 SVGEGT. V was clipped by 6 bases and J by 7 bases; unmatched bases: 7. The CDR3 sequence is CASRILAGGYNEQFF. DNA for the CDR3: TGTGCCAGCAGAATACTAGCGGGGGGCTATAATGAGCAGTTCTTC.

J is TRBJ2-3 and V is TRBV4-3; 9 bases are a match to TRBD2. Germline V gives CDR1 LGHNA, CDR2 YSLEER. The CDR3 runs to 16 residues. The trim removed 3 bases at V and 5 bases at J, leaving 9 bases unmatched. The CDR3 nucleotides read TGCGCCAGCAGCCAGATGTATAGCGGGAGTATAGATACGCAGTATTTT. Its translation is CASSQMYSGSIDTQYF.

This clonotype was observed a handful of times. This chain's CDR3 is CASSLEPGTSDTQYF. CDR3 DNA: TGCGCCAGCAGCTTGGAACCCGGGACTAGCGATACGCAGTATTTT. The chain combines TRBV5-1 with TRBJ2-3; TRBD2 matches 9 bases. The CDR3 consists of 15 residues. Looked up from germline, CDR1 is SGHRS and CDR2 is YFSETQ. The V and J ends lost 0 bases and 6 bases, in that order; junction bases with no gene match: 5.

This chain uses TRBV24-1 with TRBJ2-1; no definite D call. This CDR3 is built from 13 residues. The V and J ends lost 5 bases and 3 bases respectively, with 7 bases between them. Germline loops: CDR1 KGHDR, CDR2 SFDVKD. This CDR3 is CATSVANYNEQFF. For the CDR3, the DNA is TGTGCCACCAGTGTCGCCAACTACAATGAGCAGTTCTTC.

The genes are TRBV12-3 or TRBV12-4 and TRBJ2-1; the match to TRBD1 covers 9 bases. The CDR3 length is 16 residues. With V trimmed by 5 bases and J by 9 bases, 14 bases remained unmatched. Here the CDR3 reads CASSPTGTGSGTEQFF. CDR3 coding DNA: TGTGCCAGCAGTCCCACCGGGACAGGGTCAGGAACTGAGCAGTTCTTC.

In its sample, this clonotype was seen a few times. The gene calls are TRBV12-3 or TRBV12-4 and TRBJ2-3; TRBD1 matches at 9 bases. V gave up 6 bases and J gave up 1 base; unmatched junction bases: 5. The CDR3 has 15 residues. The CDR3 nucleotides are TGTGCCAGCAGAGAGAGGACAGGGGGCACAGATACGCAGTATTTT. As protein: CASRERTGGTDTQYF.

The DNA of the CDR3 is TGTGCCAGCCCACCGATCGAGGAGACCCAGTACTTC. This translates into CASPPIEETQYF. The chain joins TRBV19 to TRBJ2-5; no clear D gene. The CDR3 is 12 residues long. Trimming took 9 bases from V and 5 from J, leaving 13 bases between them. Germline V gives CDR1 LNHDA, CDR2 SQIVND (reference sequence).